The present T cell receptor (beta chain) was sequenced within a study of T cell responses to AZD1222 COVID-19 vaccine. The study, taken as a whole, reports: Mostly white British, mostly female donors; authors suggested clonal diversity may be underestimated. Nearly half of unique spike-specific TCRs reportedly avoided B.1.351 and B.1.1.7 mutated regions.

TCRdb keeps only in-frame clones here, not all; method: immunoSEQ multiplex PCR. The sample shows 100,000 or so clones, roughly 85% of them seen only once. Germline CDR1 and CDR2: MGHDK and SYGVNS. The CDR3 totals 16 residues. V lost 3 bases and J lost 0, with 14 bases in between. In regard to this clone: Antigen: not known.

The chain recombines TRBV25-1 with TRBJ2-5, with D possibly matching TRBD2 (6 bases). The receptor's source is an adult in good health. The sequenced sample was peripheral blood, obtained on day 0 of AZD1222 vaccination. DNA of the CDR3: TGTGCCAGCAGTGATACGGCTAGCGAACACCAAGAGACCCAGTACTTC. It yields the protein CASSDTASEHQETQYF. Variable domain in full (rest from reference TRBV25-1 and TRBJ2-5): EADIYQTPRYLVIGTGKKITLECSQTMGHDKMYWYQQDPGMELHLIHYSYGVNSTEKGDLSSESTVSRIRTEHFPLTLESARPSHTSQYLCASSDTASEHQETQYFGPGTRLLVL.